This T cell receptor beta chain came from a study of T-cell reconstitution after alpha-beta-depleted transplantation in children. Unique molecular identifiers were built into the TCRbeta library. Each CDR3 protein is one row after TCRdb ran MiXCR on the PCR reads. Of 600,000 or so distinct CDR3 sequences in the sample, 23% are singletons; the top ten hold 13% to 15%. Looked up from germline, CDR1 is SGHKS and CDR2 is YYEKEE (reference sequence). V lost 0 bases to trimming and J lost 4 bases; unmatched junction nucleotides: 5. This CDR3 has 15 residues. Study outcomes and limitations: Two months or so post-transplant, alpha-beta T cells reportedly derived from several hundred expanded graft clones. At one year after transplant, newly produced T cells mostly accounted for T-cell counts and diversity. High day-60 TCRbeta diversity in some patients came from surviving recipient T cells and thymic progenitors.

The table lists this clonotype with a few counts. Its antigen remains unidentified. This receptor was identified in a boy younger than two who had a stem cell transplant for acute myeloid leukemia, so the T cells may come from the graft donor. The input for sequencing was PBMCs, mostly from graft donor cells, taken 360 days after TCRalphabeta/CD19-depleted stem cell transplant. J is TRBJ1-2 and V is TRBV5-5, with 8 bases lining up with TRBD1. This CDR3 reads CASSLGGQGRYGYTF. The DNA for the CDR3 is TGTGCCAGCAGCTTGGGAGGACAGGGTCGCTATGGCTACACCTTC.